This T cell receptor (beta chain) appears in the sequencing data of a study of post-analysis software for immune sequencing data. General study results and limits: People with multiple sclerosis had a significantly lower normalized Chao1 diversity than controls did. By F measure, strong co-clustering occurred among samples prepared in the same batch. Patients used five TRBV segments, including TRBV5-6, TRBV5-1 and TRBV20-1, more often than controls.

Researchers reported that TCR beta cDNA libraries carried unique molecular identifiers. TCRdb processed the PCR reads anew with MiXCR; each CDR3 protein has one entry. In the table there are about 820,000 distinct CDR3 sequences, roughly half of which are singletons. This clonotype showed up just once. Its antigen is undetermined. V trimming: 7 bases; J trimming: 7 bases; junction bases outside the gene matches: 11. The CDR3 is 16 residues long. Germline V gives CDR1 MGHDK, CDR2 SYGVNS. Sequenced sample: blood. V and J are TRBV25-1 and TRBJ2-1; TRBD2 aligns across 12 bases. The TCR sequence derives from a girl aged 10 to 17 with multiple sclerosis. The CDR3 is CASTPSASGRVNEQFF. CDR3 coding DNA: TGTGCCAGCACCCCTAGCGCTAGCGGGAGGGTGAATGAGCAGTTCTTC.